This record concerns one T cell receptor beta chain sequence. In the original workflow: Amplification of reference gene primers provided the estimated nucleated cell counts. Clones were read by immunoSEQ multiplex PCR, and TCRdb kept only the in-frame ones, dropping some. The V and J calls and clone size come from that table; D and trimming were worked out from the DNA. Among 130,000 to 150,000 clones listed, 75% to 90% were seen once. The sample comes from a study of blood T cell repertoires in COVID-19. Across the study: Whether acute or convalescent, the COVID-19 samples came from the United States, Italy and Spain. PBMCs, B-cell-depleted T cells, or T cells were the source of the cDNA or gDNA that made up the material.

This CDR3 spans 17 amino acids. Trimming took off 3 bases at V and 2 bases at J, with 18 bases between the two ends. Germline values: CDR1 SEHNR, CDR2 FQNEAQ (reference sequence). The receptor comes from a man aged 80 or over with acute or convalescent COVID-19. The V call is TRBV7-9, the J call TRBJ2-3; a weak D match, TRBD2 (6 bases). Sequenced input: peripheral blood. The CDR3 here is CASSLGLGGVNTDTQYF. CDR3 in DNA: TGTGCCAGCAGCTTGGGGCTGGGCGGGGTTAACACAGATACGCAGTATTTT. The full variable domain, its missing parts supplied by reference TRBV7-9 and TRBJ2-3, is DTGVSQNPRHKITKRGQNVTFRCDPISEHNRLYWYRQTLGQGPEFLTYFQNEAQLEKSRLLSDRFSAERPKGSFSTLEIQRTEQGDSAMYLCASSLGLGGVNTDTQYFGPGTRLTVL.